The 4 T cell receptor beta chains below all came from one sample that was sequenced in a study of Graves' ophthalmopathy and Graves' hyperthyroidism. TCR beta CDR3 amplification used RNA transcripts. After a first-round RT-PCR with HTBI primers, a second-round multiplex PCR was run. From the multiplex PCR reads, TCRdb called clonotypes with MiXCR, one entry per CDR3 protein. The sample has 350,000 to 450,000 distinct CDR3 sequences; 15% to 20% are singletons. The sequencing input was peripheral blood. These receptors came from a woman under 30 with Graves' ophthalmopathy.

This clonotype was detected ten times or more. CDR3 residues: CSASLRTGTSYEQYF. CDR3 coding DNA: TGCAGTGCTAGCCTTAGGACAGGGACCTCCTACGAGCAGTACTTC. This rearrangement joins TRBV20-1 to TRBJ2-7; 8 nucleotides match TRBD1. Germline V CDR1 and CDR2: DFQATT, SNEGSKA (reference sequence). The CDR3 loop spans 15 amino acids. The ends lost 3 bases at V and 0 bases at J; junction bases unmatched: 7.

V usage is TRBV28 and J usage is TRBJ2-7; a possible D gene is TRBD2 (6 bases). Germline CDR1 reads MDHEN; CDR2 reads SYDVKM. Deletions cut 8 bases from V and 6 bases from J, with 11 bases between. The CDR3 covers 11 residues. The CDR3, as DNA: TGTGCCAGCCCATACGGGGGCGAGCAGTACTTC. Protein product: CASPYGGEQYF.

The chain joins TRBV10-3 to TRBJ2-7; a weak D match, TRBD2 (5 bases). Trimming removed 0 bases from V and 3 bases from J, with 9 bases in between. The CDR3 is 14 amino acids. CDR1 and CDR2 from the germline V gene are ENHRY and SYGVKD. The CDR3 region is CAISESWESYEQYF. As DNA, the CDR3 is TGTGCCATCAGTGAGTCTTGGGAGAGCTACGAGCAGTACTTC.

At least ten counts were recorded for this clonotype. The CDR3 protein is CASSSWTGEYGYTF. DNA of the CDR3: TGTGCCAGCAGTTCCTGGACAGGGGAGTATGGCTACACCTTC. The V and J genes are TRBV27 and TRBJ1-2; 9 positions match TRBD1. The CDR3 is 14 amino acids. The germline CDR1 and CDR2 sequences are MNHEY and SMNVEV (reference sequence). Trimming took 4 bases from V and 5 from J; bases not matched to a gene: 5.